The clone carrying this T cell receptor (beta chain) was found a few times. TRAV and TRBV primers primed cDNA for both TCRalpha and TCRbeta. Using a constant-region primer together with a V-primer adapter, TCRs were subjected to 15 to 25 PCR cycles of amplification. In vitro transcription amplified the mRNA that had been isolated. TCRdb passed the reads through MiXCR, listing each CDR3 protein once. Seen here are roughly 76,000 distinct CDR3 sequences, 18% observed once, and the top ten hold 5% to 7%. Indicated time point: before trial treatment. The sample comes from a study of low-dose radiotherapy and immunotherapy resistance in tumors. On the study more broadly: Participants in Cohort 1 were administered 0.5 Gy per fraction at 2-week intervals, to a cumulative dose of 6.5 Gy. Intravenous administration to patients comprised nivolumab at 240 mg every two weeks and ipilimumab at 1 mg/kg every six weeks. Once cycle 1 day 1 began, patients took oral aspirin 300 mg daily for four cycles.

The CDR3 is 15 residues long. The germline gives CDR1 KGHDR, CDR2 SFDVKD. V lost 2 bases to trimming and J lost 2 bases; unmatched junction nucleotides: 5. This sequence originates from a male donor with prostate cancer. The sequenced sample was PBMCs, obtained before treatment. V usage is TRBV24-1 and J usage is TRBJ2-7; TRBD1 matches at 7 bases. CDR3 in DNA: TGTGCCACCAGTGATTCAGGGGACAGACCCTACGAGCAGTACTTC. Encoded protein: CATSDSGDRPYEQYF.